This T cell receptor beta chain appears in the sequencing data of a study of graft-versus-host responses after intestinal transplantation. Across the study: Recipients obtained multivisceral, liver-intestinal, or isolated intestinal transplants. Recipients were all induced with anti-thymocyte globulin, then given tacrolimus and steroids for around three years.

About this clone: As yet, its antigen is unknown.

Profiling relied on immunoSEQ multiplex PCR, and the TCRdb table lists in-frame clones only, not all of them. The sample consists of around 39,000 clones, about 92% of them appearing once. Regarding the study as a whole: Elevated graft-versus-host to host-versus-graft clonal ratios in allografts were recorded for patients with graft-donor T cell macrochimerism. Peak levels of circulating GvH clones tracked with early post-transplant HvG declines.

This clonotype was obtained from a human patient who received an intestinal transplant, so some T cells may come from the graft donor. The specimen was PBMCs, collected approximately 740 days after intestinal transplantation.

In DNA form, the CDR3 reads TGTGCCAGCAGCTTAGCCCACAGGGGGCGGAAAAATGAAAAACTGTTTTTT. Protein product: CASSLAHRGRKNEKLFF. The chain uses TRBV7-9 and TRBJ1-4, with 9 bases matching TRBD1. Germline CDR1 is SEHNR and CDR2 is FQNEAQ (reference sequence). This CDR3 is built from 17 residues. V lost 0 bases, J lost 5 bases, and 7 bases stayed unmatched. Based on the CDR3 plus reference TRBV7-9 and TRBJ1-4, the full variable domain is DTGVSQNPRHKITKRGQNVTFRCDPISEHNRLYWYRQTLGQGPEFLTYFQNEAQLEKSRLLSDRFSAERPKGSFSTLEIQRTEQGDSAMYLCASSLAHRGRKNEKLFFGSGTQLSVL.